The entry that follows covers one T cell receptor beta chain sequence. The antigen remains undetermined. The sample belongs to a study of PD-1 blockade in classical Hodgkin lymphoma. General study points: CD8+ TCR diversity did not rise significantly by C4D1, unlike CD4+. Newly diagnosed patients were reported to exhibit reduced baseline TCR diversity relative to healthy donors.

With 5 bases clipped from V and 2 bases from J, the junction kept 17 bases outside the gene matches. Germline V gene sequence: CDR1 SSHAT, CDR2 FNYEAQ (reference sequence). CDR3 length: 19 residues. This table comes from immunoSEQ multiplex PCR, and its TCRdb copy is limited to in-frame clones, with some not included. This sample carries some 4,000 clones, roughly 87% of them seen once, and the ten largest clones take around 1%. All the patients suffered relapse after autologous stem cell transplantation, and brentuximab vedotin exposure differed. Investigators isolated CD4+ T cells from thawed PBMCs through magnetic negative selection. Complete response, partial response or progressive disease constituted the best responses recorded.

V is TRBV7-7 and J is TRBJ2-3; TRBD2 matches 9 bases. This TCR derives from a human donor with classical Hodgkin lymphoma. Sequenced material: CD4+ T cells from blood, taken at baseline. The CDR3, as DNA: TGTGCCAGCAGCCCTCGGCTCGGGCTAGCGGGGTTATCCACAGATACGCAGTATTTT. Its protein is CASSPRLGLAGLSTDTQYF.